Listed below are T cell receptor beta chains from one sample, sequenced in a study of blood T cell repertoires in COVID-19. The table came from immunoSEQ multiplex PCR; TCRdb's copy has only in-frame clones and leaves some out. The data show 150,000 or so clones, around nine tenths seen once. The sample consisted of peripheral blood. The receptors come from a woman in her seventies with COVID-19, enrolled during active disease. Each CDR3 is given with its conserved first and last residue. Each record gives: V gene, clone size, D gene, J gene, CDR3 DNA, CDR3 protein. A D gene is named only where the DNA matches it firmly. Expanded clones get a size class; other rows say once, few or many, or leave the size out.

v_call: TRBV2
clone_size: -
d_call: -
j_call: TRBJ1-1
cdr3_nt: TGTGCCAGCAGTGAAGACAGGGTTATCACTGAAGCTTTCTTT
cdr3_aa: CASSEDRVITEAFF

v_call: TRBV28
clone_size: -
d_call: TRBD1
j_call: TRBJ1-2
cdr3_nt: TGTGCCAGCAGTTCCCACACCGACAGGGGCTACTATGGCTACACCTTC
cdr3_aa: CASSSHTDRGYYGYTF

v_call: TRBV14
clone_size: -
d_call: TRBD1
j_call: TRBJ1-1
cdr3_nt: TGTGCCAGCAGCCCCACCGGGACAGGTTTGAACACTGAAGCTTTCTTT
cdr3_aa: CASSPTGTGLNTEAFF

v_call: TRBV3-1/TRBV3-2
clone_size: -
d_call: -
j_call: TRBJ1-6
cdr3_nt: TGTGCCAGCAGCCTTCAGGGGCGGGATTCACCCCTCCACTTT
cdr3_aa: CASSLQGRDSPLHF

v_call: TRBV3-1/TRBV3-2
clone_size: -
d_call: TRBD1
j_call: TRBJ1-6
cdr3_nt: TGTGCCAGCAGCCACGGACAGGGGGAATCACCCCTCCACTTT
cdr3_aa: CASSHGQGESPLHF

v_call: TRBV19
clone_size: -
d_call: TRBD2
j_call: TRBJ2-5
cdr3_nt: TGTGCCAGTAGTGCGGGACTAGCGGGGCAAGAGACCCAGTACTTC
cdr3_aa: CASSAGLAGQETQYF

v_call: TRBV5-1
clone_size: -
d_call: TRBD2
j_call: TRBJ2-1
cdr3_nt: TGCGCCAGCAGCTTGGTTCTAGCGGGGGGCCTCAGGAATGAGCAGTTCTTC
cdr3_aa: CASSLVLAGGLRNEQFF

v_call: TRBV7-9
clone_size: -
d_call: TRBD2
j_call: TRBJ2-5
cdr3_nt: TGTGCCAGCAGCTTGGCCGGGGGGGAGACCCAGTACTTC
cdr3_aa: CASSLAGGETQYF

v_call: TRBV9
clone_size: -
d_call: TRBD1
j_call: TRBJ1-2
cdr3_nt: TGTGCCAGCAGCGTAGGGCTTGGTCAGGGGGATGGCTACACCTTC
cdr3_aa: CASSVGLGQGDGYTF

v_call: TRBV2
clone_size: -
d_call: -
j_call: TRBJ1-5
cdr3_nt: TGTGCCAGCAGTGCGGGTTTAGATCAGCCCCAGCATTTT
cdr3_aa: CASSAGLDQPQHF

v_call: TRBV10-3
clone_size: -
d_call: -
j_call: TRBJ2-1
cdr3_nt: TGTGCCATCAGTGAGGGTAGGGGCAATGAGCAGTTCTTC
cdr3_aa: CAISEGRGNEQFF

v_call: TRBV5-1
clone_size: -
d_call: TRBD1
j_call: TRBJ1-2
cdr3_nt: TGCGCCAGCAGCTGGGACAGGGCCTACTATGGCTACACCTTC
cdr3_aa: CASSWDRAYYGYTF

v_call: TRBV7-9
clone_size: -
d_call: -
j_call: TRBJ1-2
cdr3_nt: TGTGCCAGCAGCTTAGGAGGGTTGGCGAACTATGGCTACACCTTC
cdr3_aa: CASSLGGLANYGYTF

v_call: TRBV5-4
clone_size: -
d_call: -
j_call: TRBJ2-7
cdr3_nt: TGTGCCAGCAGCTTTCGGGGAAGCTACGAGCAGTACTTC
cdr3_aa: CASSFRGSYEQYF

v_call: TRBV9
clone_size: -
d_call: -
j_call: TRBJ2-4
cdr3_nt: TGTGCCAGCAGCTCCGGGGGTAACATTCAGTACTTC
cdr3_aa: CASSSGGNIQYF

v_call: TRBV11-2
clone_size: once
d_call: TRBD1
j_call: TRBJ2-1
cdr3_nt: TGTGCCAGCAGCTTAAGGGGACAGGGCCCCTACAATGAGCAGTTCTTC
cdr3_aa: CASSLRGQGPYNEQFF

v_call: TRBV19
clone_size: -
d_call: TRBD1
j_call: TRBJ1-4
cdr3_nt: TGTGCCAGTAGTCCCGGGACAGGGATGAATGAAAAACTGTTTTTT
cdr3_aa: CASSPGTGMNEKLFF

v_call: TRBV5-1
clone_size: -
d_call: -
j_call: TRBJ1-4
cdr3_nt: TGCGCCAGCAGCTTGGAACGGACTAATGAAAAACTGTTTTTT
cdr3_aa: CASSLERTNEKLFF

v_call: TRBV9
clone_size: -
d_call: TRBD2
j_call: TRBJ2-1
cdr3_nt: TGTGCCAGCAGCGGTTTAGCGGGGGGGCCTTACAATGAGCAGTTCTTC
cdr3_aa: CASSGLAGGPYNEQFF

v_call: TRBV28
clone_size: once
d_call: TRBD1
j_call: TRBJ2-1
cdr3_nt: TGTGCCAGCAGTTCAGGGACAGTATTAATCGACAATGAGCAGTTCTTC
cdr3_aa: CASSSGTVLIDNEQFF

v_call: TRBV2
clone_size: few
d_call: TRBD1
j_call: TRBJ1-3
cdr3_nt: TGTGCCAGCAGAGCTCGCGGGACAGGGGTCTCTGGAAACACCATATATTTT
cdr3_aa: CASRARGTGVSGNTIYF

v_call: TRBV12-3/TRBV12-4
clone_size: -
d_call: -
j_call: TRBJ2-1
cdr3_nt: TGTGCCAGCAGTACCTTACAGGGCCATGAGCAGTTCTTC
cdr3_aa: CASSTLQGHEQFF

v_call: TRBV28
clone_size: -
d_call: TRBD1
j_call: TRBJ1-5
cdr3_nt: TGTGCCATCAGCACCCGAGGGGGCGGTCAGCCCCAGCATTTT
cdr3_aa: CAISTRGGGQPQHF

v_call: TRBV28
clone_size: -
d_call: TRBD2
j_call: TRBJ2-1
cdr3_nt: TGTGCCAGCATCCGGGGGGGCCTCAATGAGCAGTTCTTC
cdr3_aa: CASIRGGLNEQFF

v_call: TRBV18
clone_size: -
d_call: -
j_call: TRBJ1-5
cdr3_nt: TGTGCCAGCTCACGGGGAGGAGGCAATCAGCCCCAGCATTTT
cdr3_aa: CASSRGGGNQPQHF

v_call: TRBV19
clone_size: -
d_call: -
j_call: TRBJ1-6
cdr3_nt: TGTGCCAGTAGCGGACAGACCAATTCACCCCTCCACTTT
cdr3_aa: CASSGQTNSPLHF

v_call: TRBV5-1
clone_size: -
d_call: -
j_call: TRBJ1-2
cdr3_nt: TGCGCCAGCAGCCCCGGAGATCGCAGGGCTAACTATGGCTACACCTTC
cdr3_aa: CASSPGDRRANYGYTF

v_call: TRBV18
clone_size: -
d_call: -
j_call: TRBJ2-2
cdr3_nt: TGTGCCAGCTCACCACGGGCAGGTCCCGGTTTCGGCACCGGGGAGCTGTTTTTT
cdr3_aa: CASSPRAGPGFGTGELFF

v_call: TRBV5-4
clone_size: -
d_call: -
j_call: TRBJ2-1
cdr3_nt: TGTGCCAGCAGCCCCGTGGGGGGGGCGCGGGACAATGAGCAGTTCTTC
cdr3_aa: CASSPVGGARDNEQFF

v_call: TRBV6-1
clone_size: -
d_call: -
j_call: TRBJ1-6
cdr3_nt: TGTGCCAGCAGTGAAGCTCGGGTTAATTCACCCCTCCACTTT
cdr3_aa: CASSEARVNSPLHF

v_call: TRBV10-2
clone_size: -
d_call: TRBD2
j_call: TRBJ2-1
cdr3_nt: TGCGCCAGCAGTGAAGCGGGGGGGCCAGATGAGCAGTTCTTC
cdr3_aa: CASSEAGGPDEQFF

v_call: TRBV11-1
clone_size: once
d_call: TRBD1
j_call: TRBJ1-1
cdr3_nt: TGTGCCAGCAGCCGGGACAGGGGGACCACTGAAGCTTTCTTT
cdr3_aa: CASSRDRGTTEAFF

v_call: TRBV5-1
clone_size: -
d_call: TRBD2
j_call: TRBJ2-1
cdr3_nt: TGCGCCAGCAGCCGCCGACTAGCGGGGAGCTCCTACAATGAGCAGTTCTTC
cdr3_aa: CASSRRLAGSSYNEQFF